Below, one T cell receptor (beta chain) is given with its context. Many counts were recorded for this clonotype. Its cognate antigen has yet to be identified. The input lacks base qualities; no much larger clone sits a single base away. The sample is drawn from a study of CD8 T cells in ankylosing spondylitis (dated by TCRdb to the late 2010s). Regarding the research as a whole: The study set out to find disease-linked TCR variants by profiling T cell receptor beta repertoires in ankylosing spondylitis patients and healthy donors. The full study cohort was made up of about 24 ankylosing spondylitis patients and 108 healthy donors. Samples of peripheral blood were taken, and for ankylosing spondylitis patients, synovial fluid was collected as well. The research as a whole found: The disease-linked clones were reported as significantly enriched in matched synovial fluid samples from ankylosing spondylitis patients. A TCR beta motif made up of several highly homologous amino acid variants appeared to be characteristic of blood from ankylosing spondylitis patients. In peripheral blood, the disease-linked clones were found at relatively low frequencies and had a CD8+ phenotype. Some of the motif variants had been reported before in the synovial fluid and blood of reactive arthritis patients, a finding that suggests common disease-initiation mechanisms.

These reads were obtained on an Illumina HiSeq 2500. TCR beta libraries were prepared by quantitative 5'-RACE with molecular barcodes. For the original study's pipeline: To identify disease-linked TCR variants, a new computational method was used, one built on a probabilistic model of VDJ rearrangement. The raw public data were reprocessed by TCRdb itself: fastp quality trimming at Q25, MiXCR clonotype calling, in-frame beta chains only. CDR3 protein sequences are deduplicated, and each keeps its most common genes and DNA. TCRdb's processing, not the authors', yielded these V and J calls. Here the sample has about 36,000 distinct CDR3 sequences; around 15% occur a single time. The ten largest account for more than 25% of the sample. CDR1 SQVTM and CDR2 ANQGSEA are derived from the germline V gene. Inclusive of the bounding cysteine and phenylalanine, the CDR3 is 13 residues long. CDR3 DNA only is kept here, 39 bases in frame from base 1. At the junction V is shortened by 4 bases and J by 7 bases, with 17 bases in between.

Synovial fluid samples and blood samples obtained from the same ankylosing spondylitis patients were matched. The clonotype was recovered from a male donor with ankylosing spondylitis. This receptor chain uses TRBV29-1 and TRBJ2-7; TRBD1 could be the D gene, as 5 bases match. Sequencing input: synovial fluid, either unsorted or a sorted T cell fraction (not recorded which). The CDR3 protein: CSVGTNLKGEQYF. The nucleotides read TGCAGCGTTGGGACAAACTTAAAGGGGGAGCAGTACTTC.